The rows below give T cell receptor beta chains drawn from one sample of a study of PD-1 blockade in classical Hodgkin lymphoma. Here immunoSEQ multiplex PCR was the method, and the copy in TCRdb shows in-frame clones only, minus some. Among 20,000 to 25,000 clones, about 70% were seen once, and the ten largest hold 2.5% to 4%. The sequenced sample was peripheral blood mononuclear cells (PBMCs), obtained at baseline. Receptor source: a human donor with classical Hodgkin lymphoma. Both conserved end residues are part of each CDR3. A D gene is named only where the DNA matches it firmly. Where a row states a size, it is once, few, many or the class of an expanded clone; other rows omit it.

TRBV7-8	TRBJ2-7	-	-	CASSPTGTTYEQYF	TGTGCCAGCAGCCCTACTGGAACAACCTACGAGCAGTACTTC
TRBV7-3	TRBJ2-2	-	-	CASSPAGANTGELFF	TGTGCCAGCAGCCCGGCAGGGGCGAACACCGGGGAGCTGTTTTTT
TRBV5-6	TRBJ2-1	-	-	CASSPGWNEQFF	TGTGCCAGCAGCCCGGGGTGGAATGAGCAGTTCTTC
TRBV7-9	TRBJ2-1	-	TRBD1	CASVKQGGYNEQFF	TGTGCCAGCGTGAAACAGGGGGGATACAATGAGCAGTTCTTC
TRBV19	TRBJ1-2	-	-	CASSPGENYGYTF	TGTGCCAGTAGCCCAGGCGAAAACTATGGCTACACCTTC
TRBV10-3	TRBJ2-1	few	TRBD2	CAISEGTGLTFDEQFF	TGTGCCATCAGTGAGGGTACGGGACTAACCTTTGATGAGCAGTTCTTC
TRBV6-5	TRBJ2-2	-	-	CASSYVGGAGELFF	TGTGCCAGCAGTTACGTTGGGGGCGCCGGGGAGCTGTTTTTT
TRBV29-1	TRBJ2-3	-	TRBD2	CSVAGLAGYDRTDTQYF	TGCAGCGTTGCGGGACTAGCGGGTTACGACCGCACAGATACGCAGTATTTT
TRBV6-1	TRBJ2-3	-	-	CASMNGGWRDTQYF	TGTGCCAGCATGAATGGCGGGTGGCGAGATACGCAGTATTTT
TRBV6-5	TRBJ1-3	few	TRBD1	CASSWKGASGNTIYF	TGTGCCAGCAGTTGGAAGGGGGCGTCTGGAAACACCATATATTTT
TRBV2	TRBJ2-1	-	TRBD1	CASSEAGTAYNEQFF	TGTGCCAGCAGTGAAGCAGGGACAGCATACAATGAGCAGTTCTTC
TRBV20-1	TRBJ2-7	-	-	CSAPLTYEQYF	TGCAGTGCCCCGCTGACCTACGAGCAGTACTTC
TRBV19	TRBJ2-2	-	-	CATEWTGTGELFF	TGTGCCACCGAGTGGACGGGCACCGGGGAGCTGTTTTTT
TRBV4-3	TRBJ2-7	-	TRBD1	CASSLDRAVGEQYF	TGCGCCAGCAGCCTTGACAGGGCGGTCGGGGAGCAGTACTTC
TRBV7-9	TRBJ1-5	few	-	CASSLAEQYSNQPQHF	TGTGCCAGCAGCTTAGCGGAACAGTATAGCAATCAGCCCCAGCATTTT
TRBV10-3	TRBJ2-1	few	-	CAISETLDISFSNEQFF	TGTGCCATCAGTGAAACTTTGGACATCTCATTTTCCAATGAGCAGTTCTTC
TRBV7-9	TRBJ1-2	-	TRBD1	CASSFQRGGTADYGYTF	TGTGCCAGCAGCTTCCAACGGGGGGGGACAGCCGACTATGGCTACACCTTC
TRBV7-9	TRBJ2-7	-	TRBD1	CASSFLTSDRVHEQYF	TGTGCCAGCAGCTTTCTCACCTCAGACAGGGTCCACGAGCAGTACTTC
TRBV19	TRBJ2-7	-	-	CASSGQKDEQYF	TGTGCCAGTAGCGGGCAAAAGGACGAGCAGTACTTC
TRBV20-1	TRBJ2-7	-	-	CSADRNYEQYF	TGCAGTGCCGACAGGAACTACGAGCAGTACTTC
TRBV23-1	TRBJ1-6	-	-	CASSHGSYGPHSPLHF	TGCGCCAGCAGTCACGGCTCATACGGACCCCATTCACCCCTCCACTTT
TRBV9	TRBJ2-7	few	TRBD1	CASSVGQGGIHEQYF	TGTGCCAGCAGCGTAGGACAGGGGGGGATACACGAGCAGTACTTC
TRBV27	TRBJ2-1	medium-sized	-	CASSLSFLNEQFF	TGTGCCAGCAGTTTATCCTTCCTCAATGAGCAGTTCTTC
TRBV6-1	TRBJ1-1	-	TRBD1	CASSEGTGANTEAFF	TGTGCCAGCAGTGAGGGGACAGGGGCGAACACTGAAGCTTTCTTT
TRBV30	TRBJ2-7	medium-sized	TRBD2	CAWSRGEGIYEQYF	TGTGCCTGGAGCCGGGGGGAGGGGATCTACGAGCAGTACTTC
TRBV4-2	TRBJ2-2	once	-	CASSQGGIGELFF	TGTGCCAGCAGCCAAGGGGGAATCGGGGAGCTGTTTTTT
TRBV15	TRBJ1-5	-	-	CATSRDLGENQPQHF	TGTGCCACCAGCAGAGATTTAGGGGAGAATCAGCCCCAGCATTTT
TRBV18	TRBJ2-1	-	TRBD1	CASSEGQGASEQFF	TGTGCCAGCTCAGAGGGACAGGGGGCGTCTGAGCAGTTCTTC
TRBV5-6	TRBJ2-7	few	-	CASSLAEGLFTYEQYF	TGTGCCAGCAGCTTGGCCGAGGGGTTGTTCACCTACGAGCAGTACTTC
TRBV5-4	TRBJ1-4	few	-	CASSLRGSEKLFF	TGTGCCAGCAGCTTGCGGGGAAGCGAAAAACTGTTTTTT
TRBV5-1	TRBJ2-5	-	TRBD1	CASSLVRGQETQYF	TGCGCCAGCAGCTTGGTCAGGGGGCAAGAGACCCAGTACTTC
TRBV6-5	TRBJ1-4	-	-	CASSDDSPNEKLFF	TGTGCCAGCAGTGACGACAGCCCTAATGAAAAACTGTTTTTT
TRBV6-5	TRBJ1-6	medium-sized	-	CASSAEGGFTSPLHF	TGTGCCAGCAGTGCTGAAGGGGGTTTTACTTCACCCCTCCACTTT
TRBV11-2	TRBJ1-1	-	-	CASRDGLNTEAFF	TGTGCCAGCCGGGACGGATTGAACACTGAAGCTTTCTTT
TRBV6-5	TRBJ1-6	-	-	CASSSGAGYNSPLHF	TGTGCCAGCAGTTCGGGTGCAGGCTATAATTCACCCCTCCACTTT
TRBV5-4	TRBJ1-2	few	TRBD1	CASSLYRGRQSYGYTF	TGTGCCAGCAGCTTGTACAGGGGGCGTCAGAGCTATGGCTACACCTTC
TRBV2	TRBJ2-4	once	-	CASLQRDLNIQYF	TGTGCCAGCCTTCAGAGGGACCTCAACATTCAGTACTTC
TRBV9	TRBJ2-5	-	-	CASSVDPLAETQYF	TGTGCCAGCAGCGTAGACCCTCTAGCGGAGACCCAGTACTTC
TRBV19	TRBJ1-1	-	-	CASTRFTEAFF	TGTGCCAGTACCCGTTTCACTGAAGCTTTCTTT
TRBV7-2	TRBJ1-5	medium-sized	-	CASSLGRGAVQPQHF	TGTGCCAGCAGCTTAGGCCGGGGGGCAGTTCAGCCCCAGCATTTT
TRBV7-9	TRBJ2-7	medium-sized	-	CASSDTTGDYEQYF	TGTGCCAGCTCGGACACCACCGGCGACTACGAGCAGTACTTC
TRBV6-1	TRBJ1-2	once	TRBD1	CASSETGGPYGYTF	TGTGCCAGCAGTGAAACAGGGGGCCCCTATGGCTACACCTTC
TRBV5-1	TRBJ2-7	-	-	CASSLARLYEQYF	TGCGCCAGCAGCTTGGCCAGACTCTACGAGCAGTACTTC